These 8 T cell receptor beta chains were sequenced from one sample in a study of cytomegalovirus exposure and HLA in healthy donors. The PCR used 60 Vbeta and 13 Jbeta primers. Repertoires were generated with immunoSEQ multiplex PCR, while TCRdb's copy carries only in-frame clones and drops some. The repertoire has roughly 250,000 clones, around two thirds of them found once; the top ten carry 2% to 2.5%. The sample consisted of PBMCs. These receptors came from a female donor in good health and CMV-seronegative.

This sequence joins TRBV6-1 and TRBJ1-3; D is unresolved. V shed 2 bases and J shed 3 bases, with 23 bases lying between them. This CDR3 is 19 amino acids long. Germline CDR1 and CDR2: MNHNS and SASEGT. In DNA, the CDR3 is TGTGCCAGCAGTGAACCCGGGGAACTAGGGTCTTGGTTTGGAAACACCATATATTTT. Residues: CASSEPGELGSWFGNTIYF.

The rearrangement uses TRBV4-2 and TRBJ2-7; perhaps TRBD2 as D (5 bases). Germline loops: CDR1 LGHNA, CDR2 YNFKEQ. The ends were cut back, 4 bases at V and 6 bases at J, with 13 bases in the middle. The CDR3 extends over 13 amino acids. The CDR3 protein is CASSPTRMREQYF. CDR3 nucleotide sequence: TGTGCCAGCAGCCCAACTAGGATGCGCGAGCAGTACTTC.

V is TRBV7-9 and J is TRBJ2-5; TRBD2 is a possible D gene (6 bases). The germline CDR1 and CDR2 sequences are SEHNR and FQNEAQ (reference sequence). V shed 6 bases and J shed 4 bases, with 12 bases lying between them. The CDR3 runs 13 residues. The CDR3 here is CASSSFSGETQYF. Here the CDR3 DNA reads TGTGCCAGCAGTAGTTTTAGCGGAGAGACCCAGTACTTC.

The chain employs TRBV25-1 and TRBJ2-7, with D uncertain. The CDR3 totals 14 residues. Germline V gene sequence: CDR1 MGHDK, CDR2 SYGVNS. With 1 base removed from V and 2 bases from J, the gap between germline ends came to 9 bases. CDR3 region: CASSEFVQPYEQYF. CDR3 in DNA: TGTGCCAGCAGTGAATTCGTACAGCCCTACGAGCAGTACTTC.

Of note for this clone: The junction does not match germline at one end; this may be a read error. DNA for the CDR3: TGTTCCAGCAGCGCCGGACAGTTGTACCAAGAGACCCAGTACTTC. It codes for CSSSAGQLYQETQYF. The J gene is TRBJ2-5, the V gene TRBV7-9; D is perhaps TRBD1 (6 bases). There are 15 residues in the CDR3. Germline CDR1 and CDR2: SEHNR and FQNEAQ (reference sequence).

The rearrangement uses TRBV20-1 and TRBJ2-7, with unresolved D. The germline V and J ends were trimmed by 8 bases and 5 bases, with 13 bases remaining between them. CDR1 and CDR2 (germline): DFQATT, SNEGSKA (reference sequence). The CDR3 is 11 residues long. CDR3 coding DNA: TGCAGTTTAAGCGTGGTCAACGAGCAGTACTTC. It is translated as CSLSVVNEQYF.

The chain's CDR3 is CASSLNRVYEKLFF. The CDR3 DNA is TGTGCCAGCAGCTTAAACAGGGTTTATGAAAAACTGTTTTTT. V usage is TRBV11-2 and J usage is TRBJ1-4; possible D gene TRBD1, 6 bases. Germline values: CDR1 SGHAT, CDR2 FQNNGV. The CDR3 runs 14 residues. Trimming stripped 2 bases from V and 6 bases from J, with 10 bases between.

The chain carries TRBV5-1 and TRBJ2-1; TRBD2 aligns across 7 bases. J gave up 0 bases and V 0 bases, and 3 bases lay outside the gene matches. This CDR3 contains 16 residues. Germline values: CDR1 SGHRS, CDR2 YFSETQ. CDR3 DNA: TGCGCCAGCAGCTTGGGGCGGGAGACCTCCTACAATGAGCAGTTCTTC. Its translation: CASSLGRETSYNEQFF.